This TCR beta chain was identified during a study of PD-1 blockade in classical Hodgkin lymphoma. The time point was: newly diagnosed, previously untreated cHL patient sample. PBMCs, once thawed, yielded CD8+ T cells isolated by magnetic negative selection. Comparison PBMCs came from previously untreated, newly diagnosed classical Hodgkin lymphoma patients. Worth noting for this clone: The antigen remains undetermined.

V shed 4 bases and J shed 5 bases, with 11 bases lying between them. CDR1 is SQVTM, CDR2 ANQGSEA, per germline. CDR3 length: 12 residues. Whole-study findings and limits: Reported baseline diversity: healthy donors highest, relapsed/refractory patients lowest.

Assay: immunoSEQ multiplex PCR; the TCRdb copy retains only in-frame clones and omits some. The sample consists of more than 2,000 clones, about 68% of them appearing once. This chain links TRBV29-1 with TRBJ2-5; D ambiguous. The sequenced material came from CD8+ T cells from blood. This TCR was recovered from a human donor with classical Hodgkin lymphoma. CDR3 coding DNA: TGCAGCGTTGTCAATCAAGGCGAGACCCAGTACTTC. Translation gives CSVVNQGETQYF.